Listed below are T cell receptor beta chains from one sample, sequenced in a study of blood T cell repertoires in COVID-19. Sequenced by immunoSEQ multiplex PCR; TCRdb stores in-frame clones only, minus some. Of fewer than 500,000 clones in the sample, 85% to 90% were seen once. The sample taken for sequencing was peripheral blood. Source of these receptors: a young man with COVID-19, enrolled during active disease. CDR3s include the opening cysteine and the closing phenylalanine or tryptophan. D genes are given only for firm matches. Rows give clone size only sometimes, using once, few, many, or a class for an expanded clone.

CDR3: CASKKRSDSYNSPLHF
DNA: TGTGCCAGTAAGAAGCGGTCCGACTCCTATAATTCACCCCTCCACTTT
length: 16
V: TRBV19
D: .
size: once
J: TRBJ1-6

CDR3: CSVLGQGNEQFF
DNA: TGCAGCGTTTTGGGACAGGGTAATGAGCAGTTCTTC
length: 12
V: TRBV29-1
D: TRBD1
size: .
J: TRBJ2-1

CDR3: CATKRTEANYGYTF
DNA: TGTGCCACCAAAAGGACAGAGGCTAACTATGGCTACACCTTC
length: 14
V: TRBV24-1
D: .
size: .
J: TRBJ1-2

CDR3: CASSQLEKLFF
DNA: TGTGCCAGCAGTCAACTTGAAAAACTGTTTTTT
length: 11
V: TRBV12-3/TRBV12-4
D: .
size: once
J: TRBJ1-4

CDR3: CASSPFRGTDTQYF
DNA: TGTGCCAGCAGTCCCTTCCGTGGCACAGATACGCAGTATTTT
length: 14
V: TRBV27
D: .
size: .
J: TRBJ2-3

CDR3: CASSETVNTGELFF
DNA: TGTGCCAGCTCAGAGACAGTTAACACCGGGGAGCTGTTTTTT
length: 14
V: TRBV18
D: .
size: .
J: TRBJ2-2

CDR3: CASSFSLAGGDEQYF
DNA: TGTGCCAGCAGTTTTTCCCTAGCGGGAGGGGACGAGCAGTACTTC
length: 15
V: TRBV28
D: TRBD2
size: once
J: TRBJ2-7

CDR3: CATSRDRDYEQYF
DNA: TGTGCCACCAGCAGAGATCGGGACTACGAGCAGTACTTC
length: 13
V: TRBV15
D: .
size: .
J: TRBJ2-7

CDR3: CASSQFNRGRTGELFF
DNA: TGTGCCAGCAGCCAATTTAACAGGGGTCGCACCGGGGAGCTGTTTTTT
length: 16
V: TRBV4-2
D: TRBD1
size: .
J: TRBJ2-2

CDR3: CASSLGTVREQYF
DNA: TGTGCCAGCAGCTTAGGGACAGTACGCGAGCAGTACTTC
length: 13
V: TRBV7-3
D: TRBD1
size: few
J: TRBJ2-7

CDR3: CASSLRAQGQSGANVLTF
DNA: TGTGCCAGCAGCTTAAGGGCACAGGGCCAGTCTGGGGCCAACGTCCTGACTTTC
length: 18
V: TRBV7-3
D: .
size: .
J: TRBJ2-6

CDR3: CASSQDPSGEQYF
DNA: TGCGCCAGCAGCCAAGATCCTAGCGGTGAGCAGTACTTC
length: 13
V: TRBV4-1
D: TRBD2
size: .
J: TRBJ2-7

CDR3: CAISVGSGTDTQYF
DNA: TGTGCCATCTCCGTAGGGAGCGGCACAGATACGCAGTATTTT
length: 14
V: TRBV24-1
D: .
size: .
J: TRBJ2-3

CDR3: CASSYSMGTNTEAFF
DNA: TGTGCCAGCAGTTACTCGATGGGCACGAACACTGAAGCTTTCTTT
length: 15
V: TRBV6-6
D: .
size: .
J: TRBJ1-1

CDR3: CASSLGSGGAYEQYF
DNA: TGCGCCAGCAGCTTGGGGTCAGGGGGCGCGTACGAGCAGTACTTC
length: 15
V: TRBV5-1
D: TRBD1
size: .
J: TRBJ2-7

CDR3: CASSLDIVNTIYF
DNA: TGTGCCAGCAGCTTAGATATTGTGAACACCATATATTTT
length: 13
V: TRBV7-9
D: .
size: few
J: TRBJ1-3

CDR3: CAWSQGYEQYF
DNA: TGTGCCTGGAGTCAGGGTTACGAGCAGTACTTC
length: 11
V: TRBV30
D: .
size: few
J: TRBJ2-7

CDR3: CASSAWDSGGTEAFF
DNA: TGTGCCAGCAGCGCCTGGGACAGTGGGGGCACTGAAGCTTTCTTT
length: 15
V: TRBV5-5
D: TRBD1
size: .
J: TRBJ1-1

CDR3: CASSILPGQGARSTEAFF
DNA: TGTGCCAGTAGTATCCTACCGGGACAGGGGGCGCGAAGCACTGAAGCTTTCTTT
length: 18
V: TRBV19
D: TRBD1
size: .
J: TRBJ1-1

CDR3: CASSKATGADQPQHF
DNA: TGTGCCAGTTCAAAGGCGACAGGGGCTGATCAGCCCCAGCATTTT
length: 15
V: TRBV6-5
D: TRBD1
size: .
J: TRBJ1-5

CDR3: CASSIVGGNAYEQYF
DNA: TGTGCCAGTAGTATAGTCGGGGGGAACGCTTACGAGCAGTACTTC
length: 15
V: TRBV19
D: TRBD2
size: few
J: TRBJ2-7

CDR3: CASTLARDRDFIQPQHF
DNA: TGTGCCAGCACCCTCGCCAGGGACAGGGACTTTATTCAGCCCCAGCATTTT
length: 17
V: TRBV6-4
D: TRBD1
size: .
J: TRBJ1-5

CDR3: CASSLDLLAGRSEQFF
DNA: TGTGCCAGCAGCTTAGATTTACTAGCGGGCCGTAGTGAGCAGTTCTTC
length: 16
V: TRBV11-2
D: TRBD2
size: .
J: TRBJ2-1

CDR3: CATRDEWGRPGGSNQPQHF
DNA: TGTGCCACCAGAGACGAGTGGGGCAGACCAGGGGGTTCGAATCAGCCCCAGCATTTT
length: 19
V: TRBV24-1
D: TRBD1
size: .
J: TRBJ1-5

CDR3: CASSSLRTSGPYEQYF
DNA: TGTGCCAGCAGTTCCCTCCGGACTAGCGGTCCCTACGAGCAGTACTTC
length: 16
V: TRBV27
D: TRBD2
size: .
J: TRBJ2-7

CDR3: CASSLIGAASEQYF
DNA: TGTGCCAGCAGCTTAATCGGTGCGGCCTCCGAGCAGTACTTC
length: 14
V: TRBV7-2
D: .
size: .
J: TRBJ2-7

CDR3: CATSRDRVEMETQYF
DNA: TGTGCCACCAGCAGAGACAGGGTGGAAATGGAGACCCAGTACTTC
length: 15
V: TRBV15
D: .
size: .
J: TRBJ2-5

CDR3: CASTPSLTRGRGYTF
DNA: TGTGCCAGCACCCCCTCCTTGACTCGCGGAAGGGGCTACACCTTC
length: 15
V: TRBV2
D: .
size: .
J: TRBJ1-2

CDR3: CASSFSNQPQHF
DNA: TGTGCCAGCAGTTTCTCGAATCAGCCCCAGCATTTT
length: 12
V: TRBV12-3/TRBV12-4
D: .
size: .
J: TRBJ1-5

CDR3: CASSTYRGQVQPQHF
DNA: TGTGCCAGCAGCACTTACAGGGGGCAGGTTCAGCCCCAGCATTTT
length: 15
V: TRBV28
D: TRBD1
size: .
J: TRBJ1-5

CDR3: CAISESGDYGTDTQYF
DNA: TGTGCCATCAGTGAGTCGGGTGACTATGGCACAGATACGCAGTATTTT
length: 16
V: TRBV10-3
D: .
size: .
J: TRBJ2-3

CDR3: CASSAQNTNTGELFF
DNA: TGTGCCAGCAGCGCCCAAAACACGAACACCGGGGAGCTGTTTTTT
length: 15
V: TRBV7-9
D: .
size: .
J: TRBJ2-2

CDR3: CASSLHQGETQYF
DNA: TGCGCCAGCAGCTTGCACCAGGGGGAGACCCAGTACTTC
length: 13
V: TRBV5-1
D: .
size: .
J: TRBJ2-5

CDR3: CASTDNTGPTGELFF
DNA: TGTGCCAGTACCGACAACACAGGACCAACCGGGGAGCTGTTTTTT
length: 15
V: TRBV19
D: .
size: .
J: TRBJ2-2

CDR3: CASRTGEVYEQYF
DNA: TGTGCCAGCAGAACGGGGGAGGTCTACGAGCAGTACTTC
length: 13
V: TRBV7-9
D: .
size: few
J: TRBJ2-7

CDR3: CASSSRDRDDEQFF
DNA: TGTGCCAGCAGCTCCCGGGACAGGGATGATGAGCAGTTCTTC
length: 14
V: TRBV11-3
D: TRBD1
size: .
J: TRBJ2-1